Below are 21 T cell receptor beta chains sequenced from a single sample in a study of post-analysis software for immune sequencing data. Study findings and constraints: Controls showed lower frequencies than patients for five TRBV segments, and TRBV5-6, TRBV5-1 and TRBV20-1 were among these.

Unique-molecular-identifier-tagged TCR beta cDNA libraries were used. TCRdb re-derived calls from the PCR reads in MiXCR, one entry per CDR3 protein. This sample has just over 250,000 distinct CDR3 sequences, with 35% to 45% found just once. These receptors lack a known antigen. Sequencing used blood. These receptors were taken from a girl between 5 and 17 years old with multiple sclerosis.

With regard to this clonotype: This sequence may be a read error, since a much larger clone differs from it by one base. This chain connects TRBV7-2 to TRBJ1-4, with D perhaps matching TRBD1 (6 bases). The CDR3 runs to 14 residues. Germline CDR1 and CDR2: SGHTA and FQGNSA. The CDR3 nucleotides read TGTGCCAGCAGCAAGCAGGGGCATGAAGAAAAACGGTTTTTT. Its translation is CASSKQGHEEKRFF. The full variable domain, with the rest looked up from reference TRBV7-2 and TRBJ1-4, is GAGVSQSPSNKVTEKGKDVELRCDPISGHTALYWYRQSLGQGLEFLIYFQGNSAPDKSGLPSDRFSAERTGGSVSTLTIQRTQQEDSAVYLCASSKQGHEEKRFFGSGTQLSVL.

The V call is TRBV20-1, the J call TRBJ2-3; the D call may be TRBD1 or TRBD2 (5 bases each). V was trimmed by 5 bases and J by 4 bases, leaving 13 bases between them. The CDR3 spans 13 residues. Per the germline V gene, CDR1 is DFQATT and CDR2 is SNEGSKA (reference sequence). CDR3 nucleotides: TGCAGTGCTCCTCGATTGGGGGCAGATACGCAGTATTTT. Translated, it gives CSAPRLGADTQYF.

With respect to this clonotype: Given a much more abundant clone one base away, this may be a read error. V gene TRBV4-1 combines with J gene TRBJ2-1; D tentatively reads TRBD1 or TRBD2 (5 bases each). This CDR3 is built from 15 residues. Germline assignment: CDR1 MGHRA and CDR2 YSYEKL. The CDR3 loop reads CASSQGTGALHEQSF. As DNA, the CDR3 is TGCGCCAGCAGCCAAGGAACCGGGGCCCTCCATGAGCAGTCCTTC.

As regards this clonotype: This may arise from a read error, as a much more abundant clone is one base away. The chain couples TRBV12-3 or TRBV12-4 to TRBJ2-1; the match to TRBD2 covers 12 bases. The CDR3 has 16 residues. The ends lost 4 bases at V and 8 bases at J; junction bases unmatched: 9. The CDR3 protein is CASSSSASGRGDEQFF. Here the CDR3 DNA reads TGTGCCAGCAGTTCCTCTGCTAGCGGGAGGGGGGATGAGCAGTTCTTC.

This clonotype was counted at least ten times. The chain combines TRBV20-1 with TRBJ2-3, with TRBD2 matching 10 bases. The CDR3 sequence is 13 residues long. CDR1 and CDR2 from the germline V gene are DFQATT and SNEGSKA (reference sequence). CDR3 amino acids: CSLAGGDTDTQYF. CDR3 coding DNA: TGCAGCTTAGCGGGGGGCGACACAGATACGCAGTATTTT.

The V call is TRBV7-6, the J call TRBJ1-4; TRBD1 agrees at 8 bases. The trim removed 8 bases at V and 0 bases at J, leaving 11 bases unmatched. The CDR3 consists of 17 residues. Germline-derived CDR1 and CDR2 are SGHVS and FNYEAQ. DNA for the CDR3: TGTGCCAGCGGCGGGACGACAGGGGTTGCAACTAATGAAAAACTGTTTTTT. This translates into CASGGTTGVATNEKLFF. Variable domain in full (rest from reference TRBV7-6 and TRBJ1-4): GAGVSQSPRYKVTKRGQDVALRCDPISGHVSLYWYRQALGQGPEFLTYFNYEAQQDKSGLPNDRFSAERPEGSISTLTIQRTEQRDSAMYRCASGGTTGVATNEKLFFGSGTQLSVL.

This clonotype was detected ten times or more. The chain employs TRBV29-1 and TRBJ2-1; possible D gene TRBD1, 7 bases. Per germline, CDR1 SQVTM and CDR2 ANQGSEA. There are 14 residues in the CDR3. Trimming left V 4 bases short and J 7 bases short, with 17 bases between. Here the CDR3 reads CSVVEGARGNEQFF. The CDR3 DNA reads TGCAGCGTTGTCGAGGGGGCCCGGGGGAATGAGCAGTTCTTC.

This clonotype has a handful of counts. The CDR3 DNA reads TGCGCCAGCAACGACTCCCCCGACACTGAAGCTTTCTTT. Its protein is CASNDSPDTEAFF. The chain combines TRBV5-1 with TRBJ1-1; D gene ambiguous. The germline V and J ends were trimmed by 6 bases and 3 bases, with 12 bases remaining between them. Per germline, CDR1 SGHRS and CDR2 YFSETQ. The CDR3 is 13 residues long. Full variable domain (missing parts from reference TRBV5-1 and TRBJ1-1): KAGVTQTPRYLIKTRGQQVTLSCSPISGHRSVSWYQQTPGQGLQFLFEYFSETQRNKGNFPGRFSGRQFSNSRSEMNVSTLELGDSALYLCASNDSPDTEAFFGQGTRLTVV.

The chain is built from TRBV5-1 and TRBJ2-3; D unclear. Trimming cost V 4 bases and J 4 bases, with 13 bases left between them. CDR3 length: 14 amino acids. Germline V CDR1 and CDR2: SGHRS, YFSETQ. As DNA, the CDR3 is TGCGCCAGCAGCCTCGAAGCGCTAGCAGATACGCAGTATTTT. It yields the protein CASSLEALADTQYF.

At least ten counts were recorded for this clonotype. The V and J genes are TRBV6-6 and TRBJ1-5, with D tentatively TRBD1 (5 bases). The germline V gene encodes CDR1 MNHNY and CDR2 SVGAGI (reference sequence). This CDR3 contains 16 residues. V lost 7 bases and J lost 1, with 17 bases in between. As DNA, the CDR3 is TGTGCCAGCAATACAGGCCCGGAACAGAGCAATCAGCCCCAGCATTTT. Its protein is CASNTGPEQSNQPQHF.

The V gene is TRBV28, the J gene TRBJ1-4; D is possibly TRBD1 (6 bases). The CDR3 consists of 12 residues. Looked up from germline, CDR1 is MDHEN and CDR2 is SYDVKM. The V gene lost 6 bases and the J gene lost 9 bases, with 11 bases spanning the gap. The CDR3 nucleotides are TGTGCCAGCAGGCAGGGGTTTAAAAAACTGTTTTTT. As protein: CASRQGFKKLFF.

This clonotype was seen more than once but under ten times. V usage is TRBV10-3 and J usage is TRBJ2-2; 9 bases agree with TRBD2. J was trimmed by 7 bases and V by 7 bases; bases with no gene match: 10. The CDR3 has 15 amino acids. CDR1 is ENHRY, CDR2 SYGVKD, per germline. CDR3 in DNA: TGTGCCATCAAAGGGGCTAGCGGGGATAACGGGGAGCTGTTTTTT. The encoded protein is CAIKGASGDNGELFF.

The chain carries TRBV20-1 and TRBJ1-2; perhaps TRBD1 as D (5 bases). Germline loops: CDR1 DFQATT, CDR2 SNEGSKA (reference sequence). This CDR3 comprises 16 residues. Trimming took 0 bases from V and 3 from J, leaving 17 bases between them. For the CDR3, the DNA is TGCAGTGCTAGAGACACACTGGGGGGGTGGGACTATGGCTACACCTTC. Its protein is CSARDTLGGWDYGYTF.

The chain couples TRBV5-1 to TRBJ2-5; 10 bases agree with TRBD1. The CDR3 has 17 residues. The ends lost 4 bases at V and 4 bases at J; junction bases unmatched: 13. Looked up from germline, CDR1 is SGHRS and CDR2 is YFSETQ. The CDR3 DNA reads TGCGCCAGCAGCCCCTTGACAGGGGGCGGGGGCGGAGAGACCCAGTACTTC. It specifies CASSPLTGGGGGETQYF.

The chain joins TRBV6-2 or TRBV6-3 to TRBJ2-1; D is undetermined. V lost 1 base and J 8 bases, leaving 24 bases between the germline ends. The CDR3 consists of 18 residues. Germline V lookup: CDR1 MNHEY, CDR2 SVGEGT. The CDR3 bases are TGTGCCAGCAGTTACTACCCCTCGGGCGGCGAGAGATGGGATGAGCAGTTCTTC. This translates into CASSYYPSGGERWDEQFF.

V gene TRBV7-9 combines with J gene TRBJ2-1, with D possibly being TRBD2 (6 bases). Trimming cost V 4 bases and J 5 bases, with 15 bases left between them. The CDR3 covers 15 residues. Germline CDR1 and CDR2: SEHNR and FQNEAQ (reference sequence). The CDR3 region is CASSSSEREDNEQFF. The CDR3 DNA reads TGTGCCAGCAGCTCCTCGGAAAGGGAGGACAATGAGCAGTTCTTC.

On this clonotype: A read error may produce the germline difference seen at one junction end. This rearrangement joins TRBV5-5 to TRBJ2-3; tentative D call: TRBD2 (6 bases). Per germline, CDR1 SGHKS and CDR2 YYEKEE (reference sequence). The CDR3 has 17 residues. The CDR3 protein is CASSPPGGAARTDAQYF. The CDR3 DNA reads TGTGCCAGCAGCCCGCCCGGGGGAGCCGCCCGCACAGATGCGCAGTATTTT.

The V and J genes are TRBV7-9 and TRBJ1-1, with TRBD1 as a possible D gene (6 bases). V lost 5 bases, J lost 1 base, and 11 bases lay in between. The CDR3 has 14 amino acids. From germline, CDR1 is SEHNR and CDR2 FQNEAQ (reference sequence). The CDR3 is CASSAGTSNTEAFF. In DNA, the CDR3 is TGTGCCAGCAGCGCCGGGACATCGAACACTGAAGCTTTCTTT.

The chain recombines TRBV28 with TRBJ2-1; TRBD2 matches at 7 bases. The CDR3 sequence is 16 residues long. CDR1 and CDR2 (germline): MDHEN, SYDVKM. The ends lost 5 bases at V and 2 bases at J; junction bases unmatched: 9. CDR3 in DNA: TGTGCCAGCAGTCTGAAAACAGCGGGAACCTACAATGAGCAGTTCTTC. Translating it yields CASSLKTAGTYNEQFF.

The chain links TRBV11-2 to TRBJ2-2; D call uncertain. The germline V and J ends were trimmed by 1 base and 4 bases, with 16 bases remaining between them. The CDR3 runs to 17 residues. CDR1 and CDR2 from the germline V gene are SGHAT and FQNNGV. This chain's CDR3 is CASSLGPLGASTGELFF. CDR3 DNA sequence: TGTGCCAGCAGCTTAGGGCCGCTAGGCGCGAGCACCGGGGAGCTGTTTTTT.

This clonotype appeared a single time. This chain joins TRBV7-8 and TRBJ1-1; D gene ambiguous. Germline V gene sequence: CDR1 SGHVS, CDR2 FQNEAQ. The CDR3 is made up of 13 amino acids. With 1 base removed from V and 5 bases from J, the gap between germline ends came to 8 bases. This CDR3 reads CASSLVPETEAFF. CDR3 DNA: TGTGCCAGCAGCTTAGTTCCGGAGACTGAAGCTTTCTTT.